A selection of T cell receptor beta chains follows, all from one sample in a study of control samples from healthy donors and cancer patients. Here immunoSEQ multiplex PCR was the method, and the copy in TCRdb shows in-frame clones only, minus some. This repertoire shows more than 95,000 clones, roughly 84% found once; its top ten account for roughly 1.9%. Sample: blood. These receptors all come from a man between 18 and 29 years old in good health. The CDR3 runs from the conserved cysteine through the conserved F or W. Each record gives: clone size, V gene, J gene, D gene, CDR3 protein, CDR3 DNA. D genes are given only for firm matches. Clone size is shown for a subset of rows, as once, few, many or a class of expanded clone.

clone_size: .
v_call: TRBV18
j_call: TRBJ2-7
d_call: TRBD1
cdr3_aa: CASSETGGREQYF
cdr3_nt: TGTGCCAGCTCAGAAACAGGGGGCCGCGAGCAGTACTTC

clone_size: .
v_call: TRBV9
j_call: TRBJ2-1
d_call: .
cdr3_aa: CASSVGVVVSHNEQFF
cdr3_nt: TGTGCCAGCAGCGTAGGGGTAGTGGTTTCCCACAATGAGCAGTTCTTC

clone_size: .
v_call: TRBV6-1
j_call: TRBJ1-2
d_call: .
cdr3_aa: CASSEELYRDGYTF
cdr3_nt: TGTGCCAGCAGTGAAGAACTCTACAGGGACGGCTACACCTTC

clone_size: .
v_call: TRBV7-9
j_call: TRBJ1-5
d_call: .
cdr3_aa: CASSFVGPQPQHF
cdr3_nt: TGTGCCAGCAGCTTTGTAGGGCCGCAGCCCCAGCATTTT

clone_size: .
v_call: TRBV9
j_call: TRBJ1-5
d_call: TRBD1
cdr3_aa: CASSEGGGQYNQPQHF
cdr3_nt: TGTGCCAGCAGCGAGGGAGGGGGACAGTACAATCAGCCCCAGCATTTT

clone_size: .
v_call: TRBV2
j_call: TRBJ1-5
d_call: .
cdr3_aa: CASRQDSNQPQHF
cdr3_nt: TGTGCCAGTAGGCAGGATAGCAATCAGCCCCAGCATTTT

clone_size: once
v_call: TRBV27
j_call: TRBJ1-6
d_call: TRBD1
cdr3_aa: CASSATGGSYNSPLHF
cdr3_nt: TGTGCCAGCAGTGCAACAGGGGGCTCCTATAATTCACCCCTCCACTTT

clone_size: .
v_call: TRBV6-4
j_call: TRBJ1-5
d_call: .
cdr3_aa: CASSLESGINQPQHF
cdr3_nt: TGTGCCAGCAGTCTCGAATCAGGGATCAATCAGCCCCAGCATTTT

clone_size: .
v_call: TRBV6-6
j_call: TRBJ1-3
d_call: .
cdr3_aa: CASSYQGNGNTIYF
cdr3_nt: TGTGCCAGCAGTTACCAAGGAAATGGAAACACCATATATTTT

clone_size: .
v_call: TRBV4-1
j_call: TRBJ2-7
d_call: .
cdr3_aa: CASSQDGGRTYEQYF
cdr3_nt: TGCGCCAGCAGCCAAGATGGGGGGAGGACCTACGAGCAGTACTTC

clone_size: .
v_call: TRBV6-4
j_call: TRBJ2-6
d_call: .
cdr3_aa: CASSEGSGANVLTF
cdr3_nt: TGTGCCAGCAGTGAGGGGTCTGGGGCCAACGTCCTGACTTTC

clone_size: .
v_call: TRBV5-6
j_call: TRBJ2-7
d_call: .
cdr3_aa: CASSLSGYEQYF
cdr3_nt: TGTGCCAGCAGCTTGTCAGGCTACGAGCAGTACTTC

clone_size: once
v_call: TRBV5-1
j_call: TRBJ2-3
d_call: .
cdr3_aa: CASSFRPRADTQYF
cdr3_nt: TGCGCCAGCAGCTTCCGACCCAGGGCAGATACGCAGTATTTT

clone_size: .
v_call: TRBV6-4
j_call: TRBJ2-1
d_call: TRBD2
cdr3_aa: CASSPAGGGYNEQFF
cdr3_nt: TGTGCCAGCAGTCCTGCGGGGGGGGGTTACAATGAGCAGTTCTTC

clone_size: .
v_call: TRBV10-1
j_call: TRBJ2-1
d_call: TRBD1
cdr3_aa: CASSHNSGRGLLDEQFF
cdr3_nt: TGCGCCAGCAGCCACAATTCGGGCAGGGGGCTCCTGGATGAGCAGTTCTTC

clone_size: .
v_call: TRBV5-8
j_call: TRBJ2-7
d_call: .
cdr3_aa: CASPQTGFYEQYF
cdr3_nt: TGTGCCAGCCCTCAGACCGGATTTTACGAGCAGTACTTC

clone_size: .
v_call: TRBV6-5
j_call: TRBJ1-2
d_call: .
cdr3_aa: CASRRGGGYTF
cdr3_nt: TGTGCCAGCCGACGAGGGGGTGGCTACACCTTC

clone_size: .
v_call: TRBV27
j_call: TRBJ1-3
d_call: .
cdr3_aa: CASGFPGPSGNTIYF
cdr3_nt: TGTGCCAGCGGCTTCCCGGGCCCCTCTGGAAACACCATATATTTT

clone_size: .
v_call: TRBV5-1
j_call: TRBJ2-4
d_call: .
cdr3_aa: CASSLAGTTLAKNIQYF
cdr3_nt: TGCGCCAGCAGCTTGGCAGGGACGACTTTGGCCAAAAACATTCAGTACTTC

clone_size: .
v_call: TRBV6-4
j_call: TRBJ1-1
d_call: .
cdr3_aa: CASSADMNTEAFF
cdr3_nt: TGTGCCAGCAGCGCAGACATGAACACTGAAGCTTTCTTT

clone_size: .
v_call: TRBV2
j_call: TRBJ1-1
d_call: TRBD1
cdr3_aa: CASSSTGQGRNTEAFF
cdr3_nt: TGTGCCAGCAGTTCAACCGGACAGGGACGGAACACTGAAGCTTTCTTT

clone_size: .
v_call: TRBV7-3
j_call: TRBJ2-7
d_call: .
cdr3_aa: CASSFQGFSSTVHEQYF
cdr3_nt: TGTGCCAGCAGCTTCCAGGGGTTCAGTAGCACGGTCCACGAGCAGTACTTC

clone_size: .
v_call: TRBV7-3
j_call: TRBJ2-5
d_call: TRBD2
cdr3_aa: CASSLAGTSGTRTQYF
cdr3_nt: TGTGCCAGCAGCTTAGCCGGGACTAGCGGGACCAGGACCCAGTACTTC

clone_size: many
v_call: TRBV6-2/TRBV6-3
j_call: TRBJ2-2
d_call: .
cdr3_aa: CASSRLETGELFF
cdr3_nt: TGTGCCAGCAGTCGCCTAGAGACCGGGGAGCTGTTTTTT